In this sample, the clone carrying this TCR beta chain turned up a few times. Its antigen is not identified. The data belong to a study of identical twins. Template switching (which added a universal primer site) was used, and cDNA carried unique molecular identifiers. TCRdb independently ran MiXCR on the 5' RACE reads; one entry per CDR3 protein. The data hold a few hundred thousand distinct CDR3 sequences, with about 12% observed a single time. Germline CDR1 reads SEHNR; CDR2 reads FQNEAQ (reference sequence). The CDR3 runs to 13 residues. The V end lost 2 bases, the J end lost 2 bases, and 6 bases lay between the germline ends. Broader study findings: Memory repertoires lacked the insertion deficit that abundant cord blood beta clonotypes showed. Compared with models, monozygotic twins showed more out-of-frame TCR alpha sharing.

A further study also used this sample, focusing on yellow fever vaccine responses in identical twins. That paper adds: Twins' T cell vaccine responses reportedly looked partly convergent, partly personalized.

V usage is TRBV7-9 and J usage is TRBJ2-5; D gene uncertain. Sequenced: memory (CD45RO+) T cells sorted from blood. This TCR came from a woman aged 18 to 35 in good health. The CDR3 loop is CASSLTRQETQYF. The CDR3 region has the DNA TGTGCCAGCAGCTTAACCAGACAAGAGACCCAGTACTTC.